Listed below are T cell receptor beta chains from one sample, sequenced in a study of CD8 T cells in Susac syndrome. TCRdb ran MiXCR on the immunoSEQ multiplex PCR reads and lists one entry per CDR3 protein. The table has more than 70,000 distinct CDR3 sequences, about 91% seen once; the top ten hold about 0.47%. Source material: CD8+ T cells from PBMCs. The receptors originated from a human donor with multiple sclerosis. CDR3s include the opening cysteine and the closing phenylalanine or tryptophan. Each record gives: J gene, D gene, V gene, CDR3 protein, CDR3 DNA. D genes are given only for firm matches.

J: TRBJ1-4; D: .; V: TRBV25-1; CDR3: CASSETREDEKLFF; DNA: TGTGCCAGCAGTGAAACCAGGGAAGACGAAAAACTGTTTTTT
J: TRBJ2-3; D: TRBD2; V: TRBV27; CDR3: CASSLSRTSGRDADTQYF; DNA: TGTGCCAGCAGTTTATCGCGCACTAGCGGGAGGGACGCAGATACGCAGTATTTT
J: TRBJ2-1; D: .; V: TRBV4-3; CDR3: CASSQEAAPGLRGSEQFF; DNA: TGCGCCAGCAGCCAAGAAGCGGCCCCGGGACTCAGGGGGAGTGAGCAGTTCTTC
J: TRBJ2-7; D: .; V: TRBV28; CDR3: CASRTGLEQYF; DNA: TGTGCCAGTCGCACAGGGTTGGAGCAGTACTTC
J: TRBJ2-1; D: TRBD2; V: TRBV2; CDR3: CASSEVLTSENPEQFF; DNA: TGTGCCAGCAGTGAAGTTTTGACTAGCGAGAATCCCGAGCAGTTCTTC
J: TRBJ2-3; D: TRBD2; V: TRBV19; CDR3: CASSMGLAADTQYF; DNA: TGTGCCAGTAGTATGGGACTAGCGGCAGATACGCAGTATTTT
J: TRBJ2-3; D: TRBD2; V: TRBV5-8; CDR3: CASSLASGRANTQYF; DNA: TGTGCCAGCAGCTTGGCTAGCGGGAGGGCTAATACGCAGTATTTT
J: TRBJ2-7; D: TRBD2; V: TRBV10-1; CDR3: CASIELAGINDDF; DNA: TGCGCCAGCATAGAACTAGCGGGGATTAATGATGACTTC
J: TRBJ2-3; D: TRBD2; V: TRBV28; CDR3: CASSLEAAGGPRKTQYF; DNA: TGTGCCAGCAGTTTAGAGGCGGCGGGGGGGCCAAGGAAGACGCAGTATTTT
J: TRBJ2-5; D: .; V: TRBV6-2/TRBV6-3; CDR3: CASSPVVQETQYF; DNA: TGTGCCAGCAGTCCAGTTGTCCAAGAGACCCAGTACTTC
J: TRBJ1-2; D: TRBD1; V: TRBV10-3; CDR3: CAISESVAGGVDGYTF; DNA: TGTGCCATCAGTGAGTCGGTCGCAGGGGGCGTGGATGGCTACACCTTC
J: TRBJ1-2; D: TRBD1; V: TRBV19; CDR3: CASSTYGTGDGYTF; DNA: TGTGCCAGTAGTACCTACGGGACAGGGGATGGCTACACCTTC
J: TRBJ1-2; D: .; V: TRBV9; CDR3: CASSADRPYGYTF; DNA: TGTGCCAGCAGCGCCGACAGGCCTTATGGCTACACCTTC
J: TRBJ1-2; D: .; V: TRBV3-1; CDR3: CASSQDDSRYGYTF; DNA: TGTGCCAGCAGCCAAGATGATTCCCGTTATGGCTACACCTTC
J: TRBJ2-1; D: TRBD2; V: TRBV6-4; CDR3: CASSLSSSGGDNEQFF; DNA: TGTGCCAGCAGCCTTTCTTCTAGCGGGGGGGACAATGAGCAGTTCTTC
J: TRBJ2-1; D: .; V: TRBV27; CDR3: CASSFGISYNEQFF; DNA: TGTGCCAGCAGTTTCGGGATCTCGTACAATGAGCAGTTCTTC
J: TRBJ2-5; D: .; V: TRBV28; CDR3: CASSFMGLETQYF; DNA: TGTGCCAGCAGTTTCATGGGACTAGAGACCCAGTACTTC
J: TRBJ1-1; D: TRBD1; V: TRBV7-3; CDR3: CASSLTGGAGTEAFF; DNA: TGTGCCAGCAGCTTGACAGGGGGCGCAGGGACTGAAGCTTTCTTT